The TCR beta chain described here comes from a study of blood T cell repertoires in COVID-19. At the level of the study: Sites in the United States, Italy and Spain provided acute and convalescent COVID-19 samples. T cells, B-cell-depleted T cells, or PBMCs supplied cDNA or gDNA.

Followed longitudinally, the Seattle patients had been enrolled during active infection. With 5 bases removed from V and 6 bases from J, the gap between germline ends came to 11 bases. Looked up from germline, CDR1 is MNHEY and CDR2 is SMNVEV (reference sequence). The CDR3 consists of 13 residues. Produced via immunoSEQ multiplex PCR; TCRdb's table is partial and in-frame only. The sample records hundreds of thousands of clones, 88% being singletons. This chain joins TRBV27 and TRBJ2-1; D call uncertain. The sequenced sample consisted of peripheral blood. The origin of this receptor is a woman aged 70 to 79 with COVID-19, enrolled during active disease. The CDR3 bases are TGTGCCAGCAGTATTCTCCCCGGCAATGAGCAGTTCTTC. Amino acids: CASSILPGNEQFF.